These T cell receptor beta chains were read from a single sample in a study of HIV-infected children after antiretroviral therapy interruption. TCRdb reprocessed the 3' RACE reads with MiXCR, giving one entry per CDR3 protein. The sample lists 40,000 to 50,000 distinct CDR3 sequences, approximately 4.3% seen once, with 0.7% in the top ten. This specimen consisted of CD45RA+ CD4+ T cells from PBMCs, pooled from several time points, obtained from a donor given antiretroviral therapy, either interrupted or continuous. These receptor sequences come from a pool of human donors with HIV. CDR3s include the opening cysteine and the closing phenylalanine or tryptophan. The D gene is left open where the match is weak. The size entry is marked missing in some rows and otherwise reads once, few, many or a size class.

clone_size d_call j_call v_call cdr3_aa cdr3_nt
few TRBD1 TRBJ1-2 TRBV7-9 CASSRSAGTGTGYTF TGTGCCAGCAGCCGTAGCGCCGGGACAGGGACTGGCTACACCTTC
many TRBD2 TRBJ2-7 TRBV5-1 CASSIATSGTYEQYF TGCGCCAGCAGCATTGCGACTAGCGGGACCTACGAGCAGTACTTC
few . TRBJ1-2 TRBV5-6 CANGSQCHYGYTF TGTGCCAACGGGTCCCAATGCCACTATGGCTACACCTTC
. TRBD2 TRBJ2-7 TRBV2 CASSAGGLAVYEQYF TGTGCCAGCAGTGCCGGAGGACTAGCGGTCTACGAGCAGTACTTC
many . TRBJ2-7 TRBV11-2 CVSSLAQGSSYEQYF TGTGTCAGCAGCTTAGCGCAGGGCAGCTCCTACGAGCAGTACTTC
. . TRBJ1-5 TRBV6-2/TRBV6-3 CASSGDRDRTIVEPQHF TGTGCCAGCAGCGGGGACCGAGATCGAACCATCGTCGAACCCCAGCATTTT
. . TRBJ1-2 TRBV2 CASIGTVNYGYTF TGTGCCAGCATAGGAACGGTGAACTATGGCTACACCTTC
few . TRBJ2-3 TRBV19 CASSIGRVHTDTQYF TGTGCCAGTAGTATAGGGAGGGTCCACACAGATACGCAGTATTTT
many TRBD2 TRBJ2-3 TRBV20-1 CSARPQAGMDTQYF TGCAGTGCTCGTCCCCAAGCGGGGATGGATACGCAGTATTTT
. . TRBJ2-1 TRBV9 CASSRESGNTYNEQFF TGTGCCAGCAGCCGAGAAAGCGGCAATACCTACAATGAGCAGTTCTTC
many . TRBJ2-7 TRBV7-9 CASSTQGFEQYF TGTGCCAGCAGCACGCAGGGTTTCGAGCAGTACTTC
many . TRBJ1-5 TRBV10-1 CASSEGGNQPQHF TGCGCCAGCAGTGAGGGGGGCAATCAGCCCCAGCATTTT
many . TRBJ1-3 TRBV5-1 CASSGGGSGNTIYF TGCGCCAGCAGCGGAGGGGGATCTGGAAACACCATATATTTT
many . TRBJ2-5 TRBV20-1 CSATRIQETQYF TGCAGTGCTACGCGGATCCAAGAGACCCAGTACTTC
many . TRBJ1-1 TRBV12-3/TRBV12-4 CASSLTRAGDTEAFF TGTGCCAGCAGTTTAACTAGGGCGGGGGACACTGAAGCTTTCTTT
many . TRBJ2-6 TRBV6-5 CASSYGTVPLGANVLTF TGTGCCAGCAGTTACGGCACGGTACCCTTGGGGGCCAACGTCCTGACTTTC